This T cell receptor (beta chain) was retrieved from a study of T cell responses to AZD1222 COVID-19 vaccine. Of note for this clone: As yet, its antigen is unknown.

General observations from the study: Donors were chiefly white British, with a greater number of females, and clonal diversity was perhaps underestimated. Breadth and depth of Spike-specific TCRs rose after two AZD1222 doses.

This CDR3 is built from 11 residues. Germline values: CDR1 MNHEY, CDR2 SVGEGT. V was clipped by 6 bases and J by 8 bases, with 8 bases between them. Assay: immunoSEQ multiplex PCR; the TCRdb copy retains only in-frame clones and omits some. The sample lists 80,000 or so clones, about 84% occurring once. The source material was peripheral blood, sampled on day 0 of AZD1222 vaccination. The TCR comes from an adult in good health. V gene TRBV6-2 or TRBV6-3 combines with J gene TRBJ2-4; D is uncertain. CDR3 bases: TGTGCCAGCAGCGCTCAGGACATTCAGTACTTC. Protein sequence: CASSAQDIQYF.